This TCR beta chain was profiled in a study of T-cell reconstitution after alpha-beta-depleted transplantation in children. CDR3 length equals 15 residues. The V and J ends lost 1 base and 0 bases respectively, with 8 bases between them. The germline V gene encodes CDR1 SEHNR and CDR2 FQNEAQ (reference sequence). Preparation of the TCRbeta library involved a method that used unique molecular identifiers. MiXCR, applied by TCRdb to the PCR reads, yields one record per CDR3 protein. The sample carries 150,000 to 200,000 distinct CDR3 sequences, 6.5% to 7.5% recorded once. In this sample, this clonotype turned up many times.

The chain joins TRBV7-9 to TRBJ2-3; a possible D gene is TRBD2 (5 bases). This sequence was found in a human donor who donated a stem cell graft to a child with Wiskott-Aldrich syndrome. The sequences come from PBMCs from the stem cell graft donor, collected from the stem cell graft. The CDR3 bases are TGTGCCAGCAGCTTAGGAACTAGGAGCACAGATACGCAGTATTTT. Its translation: CASSLGTRSTDTQYF.